Sequencing of this T cell receptor beta chain was carried out in a study of T cells in Graves' hyperthyroidism and ophthalmopathy. Study-level information: Specimen type is peripheral blood, collected at initial diagnosis prior to any treatment.

Authors of the study amplified TCR beta CDR3 regions from RNA transcripts. First-round RT-PCR of the TCR CDR3 relied on the HTBI primer set. A single record per CDR3 protein comes from TCRdb applying MiXCR to the multiplex PCR reads. This table holds a few hundred thousand distinct CDR3 sequences, just under 15% found once. This CDR3 has 14 residues. In germline, CDR1 is GTSNPN, CDR2 SVGIG (reference sequence). As for this clonotype: What it binds is not known. This may stem from a read error, because a much larger clone lies one nucleotide away.

The study, taken as a whole, reports: A model of 13 V-J features distinguished ophthalmopathy from stable hyperthyroidism.

Cells are PBMCs isolated from approximately 9.2 ml of fresh blood. Sequenced: blood. This clonotype was obtained from a young woman with Graves' hyperthyroidism. The chain uses TRBV30 and TRBJ2-7; D possibly matches TRBD1 or TRBD2 (5 bases each). This CDR3 is CAWSVGASRGERYF. The CDR3 DNA sequence: TGTGCCTGGAGTGTAGGGGCTAGTCGGGGCGAGCGGTACTTC.